This T cell receptor (beta chain) was recorded in a study of radiation and T cells in renal cell carcinoma. Time point of the sample: blood 4 weeks post-SBRT, at nephrectomy. Treatment described: 15 Gy SBRT to primary tumor, nephrectomy 4 weeks later. Blood was sampled at baseline, 2 weeks and 4 weeks after SBRT. This table comes from immunoSEQ multiplex PCR, and its TCRdb copy is limited to in-frame clones, with some not included. The table records around 180,000 clones, 88% of them present only once. The length of the CDR3 is 15 residues. Germline-derived CDR1 and CDR2 are SGHTA and FQGNSA. V was clipped by 7 bases and J by 2 bases; unmatched bases: 10.

The TCR originated in a woman aged 50 to 60 with renal cell carcinoma. This chain connects TRBV7-2 to TRBJ2-5, with 7 bases that match TRBD2. Material: blood, obtained from a patient whose treatment included radiotherapy and nephrectomy. In DNA, the CDR3 is TGTGCCAGCACCGTGGGGCGCGGGGGTCAAGAGACCCAGTACTTC. It is translated as CASTVGRGGQETQYF.